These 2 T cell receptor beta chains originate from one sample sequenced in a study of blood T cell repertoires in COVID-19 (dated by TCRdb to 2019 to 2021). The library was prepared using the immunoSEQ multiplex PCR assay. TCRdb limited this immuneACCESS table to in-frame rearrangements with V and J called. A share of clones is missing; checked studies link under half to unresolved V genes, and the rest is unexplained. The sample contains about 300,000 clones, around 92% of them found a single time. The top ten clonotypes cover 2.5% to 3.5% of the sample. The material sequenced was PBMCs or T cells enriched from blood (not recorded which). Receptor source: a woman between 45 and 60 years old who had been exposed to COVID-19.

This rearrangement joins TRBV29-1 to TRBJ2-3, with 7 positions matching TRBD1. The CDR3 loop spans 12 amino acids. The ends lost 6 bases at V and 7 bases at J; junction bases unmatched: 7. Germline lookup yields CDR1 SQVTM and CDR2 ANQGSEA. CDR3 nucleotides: TGCAGCGTCATCCCGGGACAGTATACGCAGTATTTT. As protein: CSVIPGQYTQYF.

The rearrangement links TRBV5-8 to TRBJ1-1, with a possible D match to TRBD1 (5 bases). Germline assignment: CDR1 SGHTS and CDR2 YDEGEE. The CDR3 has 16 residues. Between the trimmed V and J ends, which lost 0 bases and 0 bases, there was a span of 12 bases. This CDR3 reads CASSLVGGKMNTEAFF. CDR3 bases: TGTGCCAGCAGCTTGGTCGGGGGAAAGATGAACACTGAAGCTTTCTTT. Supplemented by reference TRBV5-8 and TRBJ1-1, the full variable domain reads EAGVTQSPTHLIKTRGQQATLRCSPISGHTSVYWYQQALGLGLQFLLWYDEGEERNRGNFPPRFSGRQFPNYSSELNVNALELEDSALYLCASSLVGGKMNTEAFFGQGTRLTVV.